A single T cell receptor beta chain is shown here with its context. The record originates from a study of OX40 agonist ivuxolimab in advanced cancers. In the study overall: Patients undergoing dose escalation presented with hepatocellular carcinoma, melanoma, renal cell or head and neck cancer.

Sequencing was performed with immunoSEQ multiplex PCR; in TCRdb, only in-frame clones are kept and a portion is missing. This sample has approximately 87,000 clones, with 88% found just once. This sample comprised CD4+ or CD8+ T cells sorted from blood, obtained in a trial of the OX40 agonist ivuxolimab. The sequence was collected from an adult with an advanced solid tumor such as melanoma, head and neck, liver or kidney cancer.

CDR3 loop: CASSADRSSYEQYF. Written as DNA, the CDR3 is TGTGCCAGCAGCGCAGACAGAAGCTCCTACGAGCAGTACTTC. The V gene is TRBV6-1, the J gene TRBJ2-7; tentatively, D is TRBD1 (5 bases). The CDR3 loop spans 14 amino acids. V was pared by 6 bases and J by 0 bases, with 12 bases between. The germline V gene has CDR1 MNHNS and CDR2 SASEGT.